This T cell receptor beta chain was obtained from a study of CD8 T cells in Susac syndrome. V gave up 2 bases and J gave up 5 bases, with 10 bases separating them. Germline V gives CDR1 MNHEY, CDR2 SVGEGT. There are 13 residues in the CDR3. After extraction with the RNeasy kit, about 0.5 to 1 ug of the RNA was reverse transcribed using random hexamers. TCRdb passed the immunoSEQ multiplex PCR reads through MiXCR, listing each CDR3 protein once. The profile shows about 140,000 distinct CDR3 sequences, about 93% of them singletons. This receptor was identified in a human donor in good health. The material sequenced was CD8+ T cells from PBMCs. The chain couples TRBV6-2 or TRBV6-3 to TRBJ2-7; TRBD1 or TRBD2 may be the D gene (5 bases each). The CDR3 sequence: CASSYGGPDEQYF. The CDR3 DNA follows: TGTGCCAGCAGTTACGGGGGACCGGACGAGCAGTACTTC.